This TCR beta chain appears in the sequencing data of a study of cytomegalovirus exposure and HLA in healthy donors. About the research overall: The 550 to 800 first-cohort repertoires and the 95 to 150 validation repertoires shared the same platform, a later analysis reported.

Data came from immunoSEQ multiplex PCR; TCRdb stores just in-frame clones and leaves some out. The table lists 55,000 to 65,000 clones, roughly nine tenths of them singletons. Sequencing was carried out using PBMCs. This sequence originates from a man between 18 and 35 years old in good health and CMV-seronegative.

In DNA form, the CDR3 reads TGTGCCAGCAGTCAATCCAAGCGGGGCACTAGCACAGATACGCAGTATTTT. It translates to CASSQSKRGTSTDTQYF. This chain joins TRBV28 and TRBJ2-3; 7 nucleotides agree with TRBD2. This CDR3 spans 17 amino acids. The V and J ends lost 5 bases and 0 bases, in that order; junction bases with no gene match: 11. The germline V gene has CDR1 MDHEN and CDR2 SYDVKM.